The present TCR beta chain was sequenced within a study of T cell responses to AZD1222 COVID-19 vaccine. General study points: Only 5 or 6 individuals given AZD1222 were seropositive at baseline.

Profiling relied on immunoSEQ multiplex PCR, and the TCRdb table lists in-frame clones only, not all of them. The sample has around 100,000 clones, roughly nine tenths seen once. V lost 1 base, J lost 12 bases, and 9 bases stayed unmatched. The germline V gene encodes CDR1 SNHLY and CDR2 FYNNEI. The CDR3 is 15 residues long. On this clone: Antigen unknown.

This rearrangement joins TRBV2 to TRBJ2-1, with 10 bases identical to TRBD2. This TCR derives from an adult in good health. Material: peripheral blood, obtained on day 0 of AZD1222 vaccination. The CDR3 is CASSEVRLAGEGQFF. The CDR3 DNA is TGTGCCAGCAGTGAAGTAAGGCTAGCGGGAGAAGGGCAGTTCTTC.